This TCR beta chain was obtained from a study of cytomegalovirus exposure and HLA in healthy donors. The study ran its PCR with 60 Vbeta and 13 Jbeta primers. As processed by the authors: Unique TCR beta chains totaled some 80 million in a later count, with approximately 11 million of them shared. Only in-frame clones appear in the TCRdb table, and some are missing; sequencing was by immunoSEQ multiplex PCR. Clone size and the V and J calls come from that table; the DNA yielded D and trimming. The repertoire includes some 170,000 clones, about 79% of them detected once, and 5% to 8% sits in the top ten. This clone was seen once. The CDR3 extends over 16 amino acids. Deletions cut 1 base from V and 3 bases from J, with 16 bases between. The V gene's germline CDR1 is MGHRA and CDR2 YSYEKL.

The chain recombines TRBV4-1 with TRBJ2-7; possible D gene TRBD1, 5 bases. The source is a man aged 35 to 55 in good health and CMV-seropositive. The specimen sequenced was PBMCs. The CDR3 nucleotides are TGCGCCAGCAGCCAAGTATTAGGGGAACCGCACTACGAGCAGTACTTC. This translates into CASSQVLGEPHYEQYF.